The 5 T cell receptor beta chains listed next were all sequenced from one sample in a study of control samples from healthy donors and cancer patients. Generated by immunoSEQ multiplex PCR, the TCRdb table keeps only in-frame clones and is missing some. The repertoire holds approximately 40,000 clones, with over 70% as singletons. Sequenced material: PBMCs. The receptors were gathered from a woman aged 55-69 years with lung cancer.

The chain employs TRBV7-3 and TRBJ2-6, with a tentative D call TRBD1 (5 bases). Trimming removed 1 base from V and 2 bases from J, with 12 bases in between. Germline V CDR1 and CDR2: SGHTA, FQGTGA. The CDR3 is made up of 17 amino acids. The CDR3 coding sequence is TGTGCCAGCAGCTTAAGGACAAGTTCTCCTGGGGCCAACGTCCTGACTTTC. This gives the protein CASSLRTSSPGANVLTF.

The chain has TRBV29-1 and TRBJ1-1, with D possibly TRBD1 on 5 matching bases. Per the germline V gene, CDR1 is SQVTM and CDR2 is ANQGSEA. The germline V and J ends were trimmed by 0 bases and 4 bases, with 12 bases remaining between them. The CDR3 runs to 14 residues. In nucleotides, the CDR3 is TGCAGCGTTGAAGAAAAGGGGCAGGGCACTGAAGCTTTCTTT. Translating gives CSVEEKGQGTEAFF.

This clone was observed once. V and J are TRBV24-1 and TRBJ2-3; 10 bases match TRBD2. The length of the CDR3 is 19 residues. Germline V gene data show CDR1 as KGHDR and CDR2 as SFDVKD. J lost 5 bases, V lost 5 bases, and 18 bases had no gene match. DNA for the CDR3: TGTGCCACCAGTGCCCGGGCTAGCGGGAGTACGTATGGTGAAGATACGCAGTATTTT. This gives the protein CATSARASGSTYGEDTQYF.

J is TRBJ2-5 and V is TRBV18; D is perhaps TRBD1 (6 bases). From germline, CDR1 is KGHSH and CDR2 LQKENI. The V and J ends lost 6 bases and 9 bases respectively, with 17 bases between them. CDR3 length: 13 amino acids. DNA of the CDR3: TGTGCCAGCTCCCCGGACAGTTCAGGGGCCCAGTACTTC. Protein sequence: CASSPDSSGAQYF.

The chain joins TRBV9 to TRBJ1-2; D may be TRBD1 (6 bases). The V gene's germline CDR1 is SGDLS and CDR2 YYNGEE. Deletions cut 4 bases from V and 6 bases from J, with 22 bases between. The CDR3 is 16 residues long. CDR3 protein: CASSRNIRGSSDGYTF. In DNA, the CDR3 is TGTGCCAGCAGCCGGAACATCAGGGGATCTAGTGATGGCTACACCTTC.